The rows below give T cell receptor beta chains drawn from one sample of a study of coeliac disease. Some clones are missing from TCRdb's copy, which holds only in-frame ones; the method was immunoSEQ multiplex PCR. Among around 3,900 clones listed, roughly two thirds were seen once. The sequencing sample was made of intraepithelial lymphocytes from the gut. All receptors derive from a man between 65 and 85 years old with active celiac disease. The CDR3 runs from the conserved cysteine through the conserved F or W. A D gene is named only where the DNA matches it firmly. The size of a clone is reported for some rows only, either as once, few or many, or as a class for expanded clones.

TRBJ2-1 | . | . | TRBV7-3 | TGTGCCAGCAGCTCACAAGGGGGGGGCTTTAATGAGCAGTTCTTC | CASSSQGGGFNEQFF
TRBJ1-2 | . | . | TRBV4-1 | . | CASSQGVGSGNTF
TRBJ1-6 | TRBD1 | . | TRBV6-6 | TGTGCCAGCAGTTCGGGACAGGGCGGATCACCCCTCCACTTT | CASSSGQGGSPLHF
TRBJ2-7 | . | . | TRBV5-5 | TGTGCCAGCAGCTTATCGCCGGGACAAGGGACCCACGAGCAGTACTTC | CASSLSPGQGTHEQYF
TRBJ1-6 | . | . | TRBV4-1 | TGCGCCAGCAGCCAATCCCAGGACAGAGCCCGTCCCCTCCACTTT | CASSQSQDRARPLHF
TRBJ1-1 | . | medium-sized | TRBV4-1 | TGCGCCAGCAGCCAAAGGGGCTTACTGAACACTGAAGCTTTCTTT | CASSQRGLLNTEAFF
TRBJ2-5 | . | . | TRBV7-3 | TGTGCCAGCAGCCCGGGACTGCAAGAGACCCAGTACTTC | CASSPGLQETQYF
TRBJ1-3 | . | . | TRBV27 | TGTGCCAGCAGTCGGGCCGGGACATTCTCTGGAAACACCATATATTTT | CASSRAGTFSGNTIYF
TRBJ1-2 | . | once | TRBV11-2 | TGTGCCAGCAGCTTAGACTCCGGCAGGGCCGATGGCTACACCTTC | CASSLDSGRADGYTF
TRBJ1-5 | . | few | TRBV19 | TGTGCCAGTAGTATCGTTCCAGGGGATCAGCCCCAGCATTTT | CASSIVPGDQPQHF
TRBJ1-1 | TRBD1 | . | TRBV27 | TGTGCCAGCAGACCCGGACAGGGTCGTGTGACTGAAGCTTTCTTT | CASRPGQGRVTEAFF
TRBJ2-1 | TRBD2 | . | TRBV27 | TGTGCCAGCAGTCAGACTAGCGGGAGGTACAATGAGCAGTTCTTC | CASSQTSGRYNEQFF
TRBJ2-1 | . | once | TRBV13 | TGTGCCAGCAGCTCCTACGGGAGCAGCAATGAGCAGTTCTTC | CASSSYGSSNEQFF
TRBJ2-3 | . | . | TRBV5-1 | TGCGCCAGCAGCTTGGTTGTGCAGTCAGATACGCAGTATTTT | CASSLVVQSDTQYF
TRBJ2-5 | . | . | TRBV5-1 | TGCGCCAGCAGCTTGGGACTGACCAAAGAGACCCAGTACTTC | CASSLGLTKETQYF
TRBJ1-2 | . | once | TRBV28 | TGTGCCAGCAGTTTTCGGACACAATTCTATGGCTACACCTTC | CASSFRTQFYGYTF
TRBJ2-3 | . | . | TRBV7-2 | TGTGCCAGCAGCTTACTGCACAGATACACAGATACGCAGTATTTT | CASSLLHRYTDTQYF
TRBJ2-3 | . | . | TRBV2 | TGTGCCAGCAGCGAACAACTACAGGGAGTAAGCACAGATACGCAGTATTTT | CASSEQLQGVSTDTQYF
TRBJ2-1 | TRBD2 | . | TRBV9 | TGTGCCAGCAGCGTAGCGGTAGGGCTAGCGGGGGGAGGGAATGAGCAGTTCTTC | CASSVAVGLAGGGNEQFF
TRBJ2-1 | TRBD2 | . | TRBV9 | TGTGCCAGCAGCGTAGCCCCCCCCACTAGCGGGGGGTACAATGAGCAGTTCTTC | CASSVAPPTSGGYNEQFF
TRBJ2-5 | TRBD2 | . | TRBV4-1 | TGCGCCAGCAGCCAAGCCGGGGGGACCCTGAGAGAGACCCAGTACTTC | CASSQAGGTLRETQYF
TRBJ2-3 | . | few | TRBV6-6 | TGTGCCAGCAGACACCCGGGGTCCTCCGATACGCAGTATTTT | CASRHPGSSDTQYF
TRBJ2-2 | TRBD1 | once | TRBV28 | TGTGCCAGCAGTTGGGACAGGGGGCTTGCCGGGGAGCTGTTTTTT | CASSWDRGLAGELFF
TRBJ2-3 | TRBD2 | . | TRBV4-1 | TGCGCCAGCCAGGGGACTAGCGGCGATACGCAGTATTTT | CASQGTSGDTQYF
TRBJ2-2 | . | . | TRBV18 | TGTGCCAGCTCACCCCGGGGACCAGGGGCAGACACCGGGGAGCTGTTTTTT | CASSPRGPGADTGELFF
TRBJ1-4 | . | medium-sized | TRBV4-1 | TGCGCCAGCAGCCAAGATCCGGAGGGGCTCGGTGAAAAACTGTTTTTT | CASSQDPEGLGEKLFF
TRBJ2-1 | . | . | TRBV27 | TGTGCCAGCAGTTTGGGGCCAGGGGTCCCCGATGAGCAGTTCTTC | CASSLGPGVPDEQFF
TRBJ2-1 | TRBD2 | once | TRBV5-6 | TGTGCCAGCAGCTTGCGGCTAGCGGGACCCCCTGACAATGAGCAGTTCTTC | CASSLRLAGPPDNEQFF